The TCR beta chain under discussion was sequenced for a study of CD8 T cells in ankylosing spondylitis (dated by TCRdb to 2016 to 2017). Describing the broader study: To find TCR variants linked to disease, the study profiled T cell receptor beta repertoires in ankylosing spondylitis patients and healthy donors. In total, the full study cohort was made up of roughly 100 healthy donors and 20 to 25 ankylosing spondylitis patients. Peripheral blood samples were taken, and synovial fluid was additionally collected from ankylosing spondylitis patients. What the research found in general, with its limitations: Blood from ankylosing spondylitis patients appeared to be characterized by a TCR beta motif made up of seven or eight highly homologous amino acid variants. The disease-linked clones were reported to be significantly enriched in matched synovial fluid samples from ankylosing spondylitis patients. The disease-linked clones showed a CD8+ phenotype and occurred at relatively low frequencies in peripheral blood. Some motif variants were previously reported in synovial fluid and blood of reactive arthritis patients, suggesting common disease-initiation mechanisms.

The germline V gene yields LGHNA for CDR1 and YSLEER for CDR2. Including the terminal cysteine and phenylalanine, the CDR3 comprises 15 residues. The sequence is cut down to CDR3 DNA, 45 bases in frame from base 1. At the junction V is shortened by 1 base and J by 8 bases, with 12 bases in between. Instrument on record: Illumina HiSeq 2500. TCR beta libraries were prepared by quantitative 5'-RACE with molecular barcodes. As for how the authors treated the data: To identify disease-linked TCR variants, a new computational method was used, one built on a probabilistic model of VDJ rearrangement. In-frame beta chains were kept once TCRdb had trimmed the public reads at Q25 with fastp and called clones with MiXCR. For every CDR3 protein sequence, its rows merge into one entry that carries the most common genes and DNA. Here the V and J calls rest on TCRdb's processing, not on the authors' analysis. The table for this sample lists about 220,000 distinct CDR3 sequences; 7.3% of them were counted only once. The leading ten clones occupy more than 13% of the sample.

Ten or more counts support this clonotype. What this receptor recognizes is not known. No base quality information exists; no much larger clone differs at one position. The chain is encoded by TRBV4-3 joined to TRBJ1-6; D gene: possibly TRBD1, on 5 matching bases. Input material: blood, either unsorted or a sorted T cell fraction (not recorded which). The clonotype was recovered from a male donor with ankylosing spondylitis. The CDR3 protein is CASSQGPQGHSPLHF. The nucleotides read TGCGCCAGCAGCCAAGGTCCCCAGGGCCATTCACCCCTCCACTTT.